This TCR beta chain was identified during a study of PD-1 blockade in classical Hodgkin lymphoma. The study, taken as a whole, reports: For complete responders, baseline diversity was comparable to that of newly diagnosed patients. According to reports, newly diagnosed patients had lower baseline TCR diversity than healthy donors, and relapsed/refractory patients had lower baseline TCR diversity still.

Sequenced by immunoSEQ multiplex PCR; TCRdb stores in-frame clones only, minus some. The sample holds 37,000 or so clones; 80% to 90% are singletons and the top ten take 7.7%. In its sample, this clone was seen a few times. The antigen is not known. V was pared by 6 bases and J by 3 bases, with 9 bases between. The CDR3 has 13 amino acids. Germline V CDR1 and CDR2: MDHEN, SYDVKM. With no exception, relapse followed autologous stem cell transplantation in all patients, and brentuximab vedotin exposure varied. Under best response, outcomes were complete response, partial response or progressive disease. The rearrangement joins TRBV28 to TRBJ2-1, with D uncertain. The sequence was collected from a human donor with classical Hodgkin lymphoma. The sample here was peripheral blood mononuclear cells (PBMCs), taken before the second cycle of nivolumab. CDR3 bases: TGTGCCAGCAGGCCCGTAGACTACAATGAGCAGTTCTTC. Protein product: CASRPVDYNEQFF. Supplemented by reference TRBV28 and TRBJ2-1, the full variable domain reads DVKVTQSSRYLVKRTGEKVFLECVQDMDHENMFWYRQDPGLGLRLIYFSYDVKMKEKGDIPEGYSVSREKKERFSLILESASTNQTSMYLCASRPVDYNEQFFGPGTRLTVL.